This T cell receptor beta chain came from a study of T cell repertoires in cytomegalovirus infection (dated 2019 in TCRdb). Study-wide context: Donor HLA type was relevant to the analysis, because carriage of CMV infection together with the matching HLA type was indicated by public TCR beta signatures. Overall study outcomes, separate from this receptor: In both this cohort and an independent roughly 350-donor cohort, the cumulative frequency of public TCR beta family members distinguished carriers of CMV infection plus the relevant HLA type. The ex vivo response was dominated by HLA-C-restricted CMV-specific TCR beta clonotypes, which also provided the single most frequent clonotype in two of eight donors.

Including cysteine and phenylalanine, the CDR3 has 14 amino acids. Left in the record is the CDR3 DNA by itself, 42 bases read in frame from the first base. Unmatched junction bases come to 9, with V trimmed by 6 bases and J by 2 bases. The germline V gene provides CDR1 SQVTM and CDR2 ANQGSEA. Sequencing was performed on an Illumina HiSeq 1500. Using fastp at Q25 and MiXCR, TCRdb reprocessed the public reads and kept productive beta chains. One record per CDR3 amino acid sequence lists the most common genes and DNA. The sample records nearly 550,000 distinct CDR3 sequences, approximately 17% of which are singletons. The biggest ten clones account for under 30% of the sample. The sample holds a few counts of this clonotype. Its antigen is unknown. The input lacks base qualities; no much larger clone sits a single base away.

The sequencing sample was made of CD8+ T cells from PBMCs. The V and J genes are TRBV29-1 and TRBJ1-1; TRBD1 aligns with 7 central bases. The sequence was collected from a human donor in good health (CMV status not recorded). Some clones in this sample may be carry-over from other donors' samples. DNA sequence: TGCAGCGTGCTAAGGGGGCCGCTTAACACTGAAGCTTTCTTT. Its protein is CSVLRGPLNTEAFF.